This note documents a single T cell receptor (beta chain) sequence. It lacks a known antigen. Base qualities are not recorded, but no much larger clone differs from it by a single base. The germline V gene specifies KGHSH as CDR1 and LQKENI as CDR2. The V end gives up 2 bases and the J end 6 bases, leaving 10 bases in the junction not matched to a gene. From the cysteine through the phenylalanine, the CDR3 covers 18 amino acids. Only CDR3 DNA is held: 54 bases, read in frame from base 1. The sample originates from a study of neurological immune-mediated disorders (dated by TCRdb to between 2018 and 2021). Regarding the study in general: Using UMI-based sequencing, the study compared peripheral blood TCR-beta repertoires from patients with HTLV-I-associated myelopathy (HAM/TSP), patients with multiple sclerosis, and healthy controls. The roughly 99 TCR-beta libraries covered PBMC samples along with longitudinal samples, technical triplicates, and paired sorted CD4+ and CD8+ T-cell subsets. The cohort included approximately 68 subjects: around 15 with HAM/TSP, some 35 with multiple sclerosis, and some 20 healthy controls. Here is what the overall study found, with its caveats: No identical CDR3 amino acid sequences were shared among expanded clones across subjects, suggesting private TCR-beta repertoires in all groups. TCR clonal expansion was greatest in HAM/TSP patients and smallest in MS patients, who ranked below even healthy controls.

Healthy controls were blood bank volunteers in Maryland, USA. Libraries from unsorted PBMCs were made from 2 million PBMCs kept in RNAlater at -80 degrees C until RNA extraction. Peripheral blood underwent Ficoll-Hypaque density gradient centrifugation to isolate PBMCs, which were then cryopreserved in liquid nitrogen. cDNA was synthesized by template-switch 5'RACE using a primer with a 10-nucleotide random unique molecular identifier that tagged each TCR transcript. Every sequencing run covered 15-18 subjects and yielded more than 170 million TCR-beta sequences. The RNeasy kit was used for extraction of total RNA. The KAPA Real-time Library Amplification kit was used to amplify TCR-beta VDJ regions with primers targeting the TCR constant region and the 5'RACE anchor. A first PCR added sample indexes and Illumina adaptors, after which a second PCR increased the library yield. After Ampure bead purification, the roughly 650 bp TCR product was size-selected on a 2% E-gel SizeSelection system. Before pooling, library quality was assessed on a Bioanalyzer, concentration was determined with Qubit, and library quantification was performed with the Kapa Library Quantification kit. Paired-end 2 x 150 bp sequencing of the libraries was performed on an Illumina HiSeq 2500. To increase sequence diversity, roughly 24-31% phiX was spiked into each library pool. In the original analysis: The quality-filtered reads were processed with the UMI-based MiGEC pipeline, whose error correction step removed more than 85% of the raw TCR sequences. VDJ genes were aligned to IMGT germline references, and clonotypes were defined by unique CDR3 amino acid sequence plus V-J genes. Clonal expansion, Shannon diversity and CDR3 relatedness (CalcPairwiseDistances, ClusterSamples) were evaluated with VDJtools, and phylogenetic trees were built with CLCbio workbench. Expanded clones were defined as having at least 8 unique UMIs, based on coefficient-of-variation modelling across technical triplicates. The public reads were run again by TCRdb, first through fastp at Q25 and then through MiXCR, and only productive beta chains were kept. Duplicate CDR3 protein sequences are folded into a single record with the most common DNA and genes. TCRdb's processing, not the study's, gives the V and J calls here. The sample records 50,000 or so distinct CDR3 sequences, 9.5% to 12% of which are singletons. Approximately 1.8% of the sample is taken by the ten largest.

Recombination connected TRBV18 to TRBJ1-6, and TRBD1 matches 10 of the central bases. This sequence was found in a man aged 60 to 75 in good health. Sequences were obtained from PBMCs. The CDR3 reads as follows: CASSPRSPGTGANSPLHF. The DNA sequence is TGTGCCAGCTCACCAAGGTCCCCCGGGACAGGGGCTAATTCACCCCTCCACTTT.